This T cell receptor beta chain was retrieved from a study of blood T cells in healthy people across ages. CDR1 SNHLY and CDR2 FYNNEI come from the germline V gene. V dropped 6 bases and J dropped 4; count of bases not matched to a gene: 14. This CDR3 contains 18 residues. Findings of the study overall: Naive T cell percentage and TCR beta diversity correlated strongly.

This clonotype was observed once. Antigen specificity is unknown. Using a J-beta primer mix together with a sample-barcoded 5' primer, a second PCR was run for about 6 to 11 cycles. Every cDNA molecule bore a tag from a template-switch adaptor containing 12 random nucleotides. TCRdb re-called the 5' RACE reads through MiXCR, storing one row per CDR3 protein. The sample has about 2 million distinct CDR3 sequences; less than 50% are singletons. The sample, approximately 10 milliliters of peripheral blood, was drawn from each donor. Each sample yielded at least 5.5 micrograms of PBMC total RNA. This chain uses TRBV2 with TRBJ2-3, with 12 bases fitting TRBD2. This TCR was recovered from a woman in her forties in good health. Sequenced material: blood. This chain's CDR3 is CASRPLASGGDGPDTQYF. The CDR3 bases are TGTGCCAGCAGGCCCCTGGCTAGCGGGGGGGACGGCCCAGATACGCAGTATTTT.